This TCR beta chain was recorded in a study of blood T cell repertoires in COVID-19. Original processing methods: Nucleated cell number was recorded as an estimate derived from reference gene primer amplification. The data were produced by immunoSEQ multiplex PCR, yet TCRdb's version contains in-frame clones alone and is incomplete. The DNA was the basis for D and trimming; V, J and clone size are from that table. The sample gives roughly 250,000 clones, 79% of which show up once; about 4% is in the top ten. CDR1 and CDR2 (germline): SGHAT, FQNNGV. Trimming stripped 1 base from V and 7 bases from J, with 13 bases between. The CDR3 totals 15 residues.

The clonotype originates from a woman aged 35 to 49 with active or convalescent COVID-19. This sequence joins TRBV11-2 and TRBJ1-4; possibly TRBD1 for D (5 bases). Sequencing input: peripheral blood. DNA of the CDR3: TGTGCCAGCAGCTTAGCGGGCAGGGCGATTGAAAAACTGTTTTTT. It specifies CASSLAGRAIEKLFF.